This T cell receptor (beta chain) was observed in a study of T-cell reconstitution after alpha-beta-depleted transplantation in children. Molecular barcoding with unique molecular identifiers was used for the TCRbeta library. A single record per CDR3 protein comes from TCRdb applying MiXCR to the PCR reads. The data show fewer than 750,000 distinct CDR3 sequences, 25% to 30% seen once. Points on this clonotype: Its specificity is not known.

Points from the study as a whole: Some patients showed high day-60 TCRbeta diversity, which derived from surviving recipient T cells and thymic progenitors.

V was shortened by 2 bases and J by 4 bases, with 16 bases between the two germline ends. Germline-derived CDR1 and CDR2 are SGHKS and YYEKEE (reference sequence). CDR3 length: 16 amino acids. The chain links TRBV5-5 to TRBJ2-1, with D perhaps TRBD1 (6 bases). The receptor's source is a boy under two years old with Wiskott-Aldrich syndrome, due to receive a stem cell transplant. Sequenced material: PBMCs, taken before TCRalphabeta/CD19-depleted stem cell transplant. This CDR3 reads CASSLFIRGDYNEQFF. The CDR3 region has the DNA TGTGCCAGCAGCTTATTTATCAGGGGTGATTACAATGAGCAGTTCTTC.